Presented here are 7 T cell receptor beta chains from one specimen sequenced in a study of T cells after yellow fever vaccination. TCRdb passed the 5' RACE reads through MiXCR, listing each CDR3 protein once. The sample comprises some 350,000 distinct CDR3 sequences, around 6.5% of which are singletons, and approximately 16% rests with the top ten. This specimen consisted of PBMCs, obtained 5 days after the yellow fever booster vaccination. Receptor source: a man aged 25 to 40 who received the YFV17D yellow fever vaccine.

This clonotype was detected ten times or more. V and J are TRBV28 and TRBJ2-7; the match to TRBD2 covers 8 bases. There are 13 residues in the CDR3. CDR1 MDHEN and CDR2 SYDVKM come from the germline V gene. Trimming at V came to 7 bases and at J to 6 bases, leaving 8 bases not matched to a gene. CDR3 DNA: TGTGCCAGCACAGCGGGAGTTTTATCCGAGCAGTACTTC. Amino acids: CASTAGVLSEQYF.

The CDR3 nucleotides are TGTGCCAGCAGCTTAGGAAGCGGGAAAGAGACCCAGTACTTC. Encoded protein: CASSLGSGKETQYF. The chain is built from TRBV7-2 and TRBJ2-5; 7 bases line up with TRBD2. The V segment lost 1 base and the J segment 3 bases; nucleotides outside the gene matches: 2. From germline, CDR1 is SGHTA and CDR2 FQGNSA. The CDR3 runs 14 residues.

This clonotype was counted ten times or more. The rearrangement uses TRBV20-1 and TRBJ1-5; tentatively, D is TRBD1 (5 bases). CDR1 and CDR2 from the germline V gene are DFQATT and SNEGSKA (reference sequence). This CDR3 contains 13 residues. V was trimmed by 1 base and J by 4 bases, leaving 8 bases between them. The CDR3 DNA sequence: TGCAGTGCTAGAGTCCCAGGGAATCAGCCCCAGCATTTT. This gives the protein CSARVPGNQPQHF.

Ten or more counts support this clonotype. V is TRBV7-9 and J is TRBJ2-3, with D unresolved. V dropped 5 bases and J dropped 2 bases, with 17 bases sitting between them. CDR1 is SEHNR, CDR2 FQNEAQ, per germline (reference sequence). This CDR3 has 16 residues. The CDR3 DNA reads as TGTGCCAGCAGCCCAACCGGGCCCCAACTCACAGATACGCAGTATTTT. Translated: CASSPTGPQLTDTQYF.

This clonotype was found many times. CDR3 nucleotide sequence: TGCGCCAGCAGCTTTGGAGGCCCACCGTACAATGAGCAGTTCTTC. Amino acids: CASSFGGPPYNEQFF. The chain recombines TRBV5-1 with TRBJ2-1; weak D call: TRBD2 (5 bases). V was shortened by 2 bases and J by 4 bases, with 13 bases between the two germline ends. From germline, CDR1 is SGHRS and CDR2 YFSETQ. The CDR3 is 15 amino acids.

This chain uses TRBV24-1 with TRBJ2-5; D unresolved. Per the germline V gene, CDR1 is KGHDR and CDR2 is SFDVKD. Trimming cost V 4 bases and J 5 bases, with 13 bases left between them. CDR3 length: 14 amino acids. This CDR3 reads CATSDPDAVETQYF. The CDR3 DNA reads as TGTGCCACCAGTGACCCGGATGCGGTCGAGACCCAGTACTTC.

This chain connects TRBV5-1 to TRBJ2-3; 7 nucleotides line up with TRBD2. The CDR3 spans 14 residues. Losses at the gene ends were 9 bases for V and 2 bases for J; bases not matched to a gene: 9. The germline V gene encodes CDR1 SGHRS and CDR2 YFSETQ. CDR3 nucleotides: TGCGCCACGGCTGGGGGGGGATCCACAGATACGCAGTATTTT. Encoded protein: CATAGGGSTDTQYF.